Below are 5 T cell receptor beta chains sequenced from a single sample in a study of beta chain features in type 1 diabetes. Since all of the isolated RNA was reverse transcribed, expressed TCRB transcripts were what got sequenced. Measured with immunoSEQ multiplex PCR; TCRdb has only the in-frame clones, and not every one. This table has 140,000 to 150,000 clones, around 9.3% appearing once. The sample consisted of naive CD4+ T cells from blood. The receptors derive from a young man in good health.

This clone was picked up a small number of times. V is TRBV4-2 and J is TRBJ1-2; D is undetermined. This CDR3 has 13 residues. Trimming took 7 bases from V and 11 from J, leaving 20 bases between them. Per germline, CDR1 LGHNA and CDR2 YNFKEQ. CDR3 protein: CASTPGVALGYTF. The CDR3 DNA is TGTGCCAGCACTCCCGGGGTAGCACTTGGTTACACCTTC.

This clone was seen ten or more times. V is TRBV4-3 and J is TRBJ2-7, with TRBD2 as a possible D gene (5 bases). Trimming cost V 4 bases and J 2 bases, with 9 bases left between them. The germline gives CDR1 LGHNA, CDR2 YSLEER. This CDR3 region has 13 residues. The CDR3 is CASSPRDTYEQYF. The CDR3 bases are TGCGCCAGCAGCCCGAGGGATACCTACGAGCAGTACTTC.

This sequence joins TRBV9 and TRBJ2-3; TRBD2 aligns across 11 bases. This CDR3 is built from 20 residues. V lost 2 bases and J lost 0; bases outside the gene matches: 14. Germline CDR1 and CDR2: SGDLS and YYNGEE. CDR3 DNA: TGTGCCAGCAGCGTGGGGGGCCGTAGCGGGGGGGCACCTAGCACAGATACGCAGTATTTT. As protein: CASSVGGRSGGAPSTDTQYF.

The chain recombines TRBV10-3 with TRBJ2-1, with 14 positions matching TRBD2. Germline V gene data show CDR1 as ENHRY and CDR2 as SYGVKD. V lost 8 bases to trimming and J lost 10 bases; unmatched junction nucleotides: 1. The CDR3 runs 12 residues. DNA of the CDR3: TGTGCCATCGGACTAGCGGGGGGAGAGCAGTTCTTC. It codes for CAIGLAGGEQFF.

This clone turned up a few times. The V and J genes are TRBV27 and TRBJ2-7; 16 bases are a match to TRBD2. V was clipped by 6 bases and J by 7 bases; unmatched bases: 9. This CDR3 contains 16 residues. CDR1 and CDR2 (germline): MNHEY, SMNVEV (reference sequence). As DNA, the CDR3 is TGTGCCAGCAGATCCGGGACTAGCGGGGGGGCATCGGAGCAGTACTTC. Its protein product is CASRSGTSGGASEQYF.